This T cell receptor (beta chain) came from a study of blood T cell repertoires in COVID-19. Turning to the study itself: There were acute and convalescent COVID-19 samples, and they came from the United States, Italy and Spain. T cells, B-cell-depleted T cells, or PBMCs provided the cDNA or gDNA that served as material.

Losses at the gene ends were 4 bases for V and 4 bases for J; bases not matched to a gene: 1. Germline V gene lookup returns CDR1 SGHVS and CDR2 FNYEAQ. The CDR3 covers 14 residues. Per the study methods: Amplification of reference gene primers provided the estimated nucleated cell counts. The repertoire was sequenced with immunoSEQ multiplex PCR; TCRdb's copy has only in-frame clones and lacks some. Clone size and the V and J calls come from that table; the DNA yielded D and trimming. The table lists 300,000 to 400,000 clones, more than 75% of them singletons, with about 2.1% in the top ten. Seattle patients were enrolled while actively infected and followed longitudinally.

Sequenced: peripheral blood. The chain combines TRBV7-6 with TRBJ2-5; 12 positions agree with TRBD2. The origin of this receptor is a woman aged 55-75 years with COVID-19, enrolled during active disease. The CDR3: CASSSSGGGETQYF. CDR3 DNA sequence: TGTGCCAGCAGCTCTAGCGGGGGGGGAGAGACCCAGTACTTC. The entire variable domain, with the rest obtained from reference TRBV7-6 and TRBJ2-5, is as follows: GAGVSQSPRYKVTKRGQDVALRCDPISGHVSLYWYRQALGQGPEFLTYFNYEAQQDKSGLPNDRFSAERPEGSISTLTIQRTEQRDSAMYRCASSSSGGGETQYFGPGTRLLVL.